The 23 T cell receptor beta chains below were found in one sample sequenced in a study of blood T cell repertoires in COVID-19. Produced via immunoSEQ multiplex PCR; TCRdb's table is partial and in-frame only. The sample shows some 90,000 clones, about 88% of them seen only once. Sequencing was carried out using peripheral blood. Receptors originate from a woman older than 75 with acute or convalescent COVID-19.

The V gene is TRBV3-1 (or the pseudogene TRBV3-2), the J gene TRBJ1-1, with D perhaps TRBD1 (5 bases). Germline V gene sequence: CDR1 LGHDT, CDR2 YNNKEL (reference sequence). The CDR3 is 14 residues long. V was trimmed by 1 base and J by 3 bases, leaving 9 bases between them. CDR3 protein: CASSQVSRDTEAFF. CDR3 sequence (DNA): TGTGCCAGCAGCCAAGTGAGCAGGGACACTGAAGCTTTCTTT.

The chain has TRBV2 and TRBJ1-2; possible D gene TRBD1, 5 bases. V dropped 6 bases and J dropped 8 bases, with 10 bases sitting between them. Germline assignment: CDR1 SNHLY and CDR2 FYNNEI. The CDR3 totals 11 residues. The CDR3 loop is CASREGRGYTF. In DNA, the CDR3 is TGTGCCAGCAGGGAGGGGCGAGGCTACACCTTC.

The V call is TRBV19, the J call TRBJ1-5, with D uncertain. CDR1 and CDR2 (germline): LNHDA, SQIVND (reference sequence). This CDR3 has 13 residues. Trimming removed 3 bases at V and 4 bases at J, with 7 bases between. This CDR3 reads CASSMSENQPQHF. CDR3 DNA sequence: TGTGCCAGTAGTATGAGCGAGAATCAGCCCCAGCATTTT.

The V and J genes are TRBV18 and TRBJ2-7; TRBD2 matches 11 bases. The CDR3 covers 14 residues. V shed 3 bases, J shed 6 bases, and the junction held 4 bases outside the gene matches. Germline V gives CDR1 KGHSH, CDR2 LQKENI. The CDR3: CASSPLAGGSEQYF. The DNA of the CDR3 is TGTGCCAGCTCACCCTTAGCGGGGGGGTCCGAGCAGTACTTC.

The V call is TRBV19, the J call TRBJ1-1; 8 positions agree with TRBD1. Germline V CDR1 and CDR2: LNHDA, SQIVND (reference sequence). The CDR3 is 15 residues long. V was clipped by 8 bases and J by 3 bases; unmatched bases: 11. Here the CDR3 DNA reads TGTGCCAGTGCGCCAGGGGGCGCGAGGGACACTGAAGCTTTCTTT. Translated: CASAPGGARDTEAFF.

The rearrangement links TRBV28 to TRBJ1-5, with no clear D. V lost 6 bases to trimming and J lost 4 bases, with 7 bases between them. CDR1 is MDHEN and CDR2 is SYDVKM in the germline V gene. CDR3 size: 12 residues. This chain's CDR3 is CASRNMNQPQHF. The CDR3 coding sequence is TGTGCCAGCAGAAACATGAATCAGCCCCAGCATTTT.

The chain carries TRBV12-3 or TRBV12-4 and TRBJ1-2, with TRBD1 matching 8 bases. The CDR3 consists of 13 residues. Trimming took 5 bases from V and 3 from J; bases not matched to a gene: 2. The DNA for the CDR3 is TGTGCCAGCAGTGCGGACAGGGACTATGGCTACACCTTC. It codes for CASSADRDYGYTF.

The chain recombines TRBV28 with TRBJ1-1; 8 bases align to TRBD1. This CDR3 spans 14 amino acids. Germline lookup yields CDR1 MDHEN and CDR2 SYDVKM. Unmatched junction bases numbered 8, after V lost 1 base and J lost 10 bases. CDR3 protein: CASSLFGQGSGAFF. Written as DNA, the CDR3 is TGTGCCAGCAGTTTATTCGGACAGGGATCAGGAGCTTTCTTT.

The chain combines TRBV5-1 with TRBJ1-2; D may be TRBD1 (6 bases). The CDR3 loop spans 14 amino acids. With 4 bases removed from V and 7 bases from J, the gap between germline ends came to 17 bases. Germline V gene data show CDR1 as SGHRS and CDR2 as YFSETQ. The CDR3 spells CASSADSKLSGYTF. The CDR3 nucleotides read TGCGCCAGCAGCGCGGACAGTAAGCTGAGTGGCTACACCTTC. Looking up the rest from reference TRBV5-1 and TRBJ1-2 gives the full variable domain: KAGVTQTPRYLIKTRGQQVTLSCSPISGHRSVSWYQQTPGQGLQFLFEYFSETQRNKGNFPGRFSGRQFSNSRSEMNVSTLELGDSALYLCASSADSKLSGYTFGSGTRLTVV.

The chain carries TRBV3-1 (or the pseudogene TRBV3-2) and TRBJ1-4; 8 bases fit TRBD1. The CDR3 covers 14 residues. V trimming: 4 bases; J trimming: 8 bases; junction bases outside the gene matches: 6. The germline CDR1 and CDR2 sequences are LGHDT and YNNKEL (reference sequence). CDR3 DNA: TGTGCCAGCAGCCCTCCGGGACAGGCGGAAAAACTGTTTTTT. This codes for CASSPPGQAEKLFF.

V and J are TRBV7-2 and TRBJ1-2; D might be TRBD1 (6 bases). The ends were cut back, 1 base at V and 2 bases at J, with 17 bases in the middle. Germline CDR1 and CDR2: SGHTA and FQGNSA. The CDR3 has 17 residues. CDR3 sequence reads: CASSLDSGQTRNYGYTF. The CDR3 DNA is TGTGCCAGCAGCTTAGATTCCGGACAGACCCGAAACTATGGCTACACCTTC.

The chain is built from TRBV24-1 and TRBJ1-1, with TRBD1 matching over 11 bases. V dropped 4 bases and J dropped 4; count of bases not matched to a gene: 4. Germline lookup yields CDR1 KGHDR and CDR2 SFDVKD. The CDR3 spans 15 residues. The CDR3 reads CATSDTGTGGTEAFF. In DNA, the CDR3 is TGTGCCACCAGTGACACCGGGACAGGGGGCACTGAAGCTTTCTTT.

This clone has only a few counts. The chain combines TRBV3-1 (or the pseudogene TRBV3-2) with TRBJ2-7; D is perhaps TRBD1 (5 bases). Trimming stripped 6 bases from V and 0 bases from J, with 15 bases between. Looked up from germline, CDR1 is LGHDT and CDR2 is YNNKEL (reference sequence). CDR3 size: 15 residues. The CDR3 region has the DNA TGTGCCAGCAGTCCCCTAGGGGAATTCTCCTACGAGCAGTACTTC. Translated: CASSPLGEFSYEQYF.

This clone was seen just once. The chain uses TRBV25-1 and TRBJ2-5; D might be TRBD1 (5 bases). The V end was cut by 5 bases, the J end by 0 bases, with 16 bases between. The germline V gene has CDR1 MGHDK and CDR2 SYGVNS. The CDR3 is 16 residues long. CDR3 in DNA: TGTGCCAGCAGTCACTACCCACGACAGCACCAAGAGACCCAGTACTTC. Encoded protein: CASSHYPRQHQETQYF.

V and J are TRBV4-2 and TRBJ2-7, with 11 positions matching TRBD1. V dropped 0 bases and J dropped 2; count of bases not matched to a gene: 3. There are 16 residues in the CDR3. The V gene's germline CDR1 is LGHNA and CDR2 YNFKEQ. The CDR3 spells CASSQEWDRGTYEQYF. The DNA of the CDR3 is TGTGCCAGCAGCCAAGAGTGGGACAGGGGGACCTACGAGCAGTACTTC.

The rearrangement links TRBV9 to TRBJ2-5; TRBD2 matches 7 bases. V lost 0 bases, J lost 5 bases, and 4 bases stayed unmatched. The germline CDR1 and CDR2 sequences are SGDLS and YYNGEE. This CDR3 comprises 14 residues. The CDR3 nucleotides are TGTGCCAGCAGCGTAGCTAGCGGATGGGAGACCCAGTACTTC. It codes for CASSVASGWETQYF. Combining the CDR3 with reference TRBV9 and TRBJ2-5 gives the whole variable domain DSGVTQTPKHLITATGQRVTLRCSPRSGDLSVYWYQQSLDQGLQFLIQYYNGEERAKGNILERFSAQQFPDLHSELNLSSLELGDSALYFCASSVASGWETQYFGPGTRLLVL.

CDR3 in DNA: TGCGCCAGCAGCCAAGATCCGCAGGGGGAGACCCAGTACTTC. It is translated as CASSQDPQGETQYF. The rearrangement joins TRBV4-1 to TRBJ2-5; tentatively, D is TRBD1 (6 bases). Germline V gene data show CDR1 as MGHRA and CDR2 as YSYEKL. The CDR3 loop spans 14 amino acids. V gave up 0 bases and J gave up 5 bases, with 10 bases separating them.

The chain links TRBV18 to TRBJ1-4; D is uncertain. Trimming pared 4 bases from V and 4 bases from J, leaving 7 bases between. The germline V gene encodes CDR1 KGHSH and CDR2 LQKENI. The CDR3 runs to 13 residues. The CDR3 bases are TGTGCCAGCTCACGGGAGTTTAATGAAAAACTGTTTTTT. Translation: CASSREFNEKLFF. Combining the CDR3 with reference TRBV18 and TRBJ1-4 gives the whole variable domain NAGVMQNPRHLVRRRGQEARLRCSPMKGHSHVYWYRQLPEEGLKFMVYLQKENIIDESGMPKERFSAEFPKEGPSILRIQQVVRGDSAAYFCASSREFNEKLFFGSGTQLSVL.

This clone was detected a few times. The rearrangement links TRBV5-6 to TRBJ1-6, with 8 bases aligning to TRBD1. Germline loops: CDR1 SGHDT, CDR2 YYEEEE. The CDR3 has 14 residues. The V gene end was trimmed by 0 bases and the J gene end by 12 bases; junction bases not matched to a gene: 5. Here the CDR3 DNA reads TGTGCCAGCAGCTTGGCCCCAGGGGGCGAACCCCTCCACTTT. Translated, it gives CASSLAPGGEPLHF.

The DNA of the CDR3 is TGCGCCAGCAGCGCTATCGGAAGCGGGGCCCTTGGGCACAATGAGCAGTTCTTC. It translates to CASSAIGSGALGHNEQFF. V usage is TRBV5-1 and J usage is TRBJ2-1; TRBD2 matches at 7 bases. Germline-derived CDR1 and CDR2 are SGHRS and YFSETQ. The ends lost 4 bases at V and 5 bases at J; junction bases unmatched: 18. The CDR3 runs 18 residues. The whole variable domain, filled in from reference TRBV5-1 and TRBJ2-1, reads KAGVTQTPRYLIKTRGQQVTLSCSPISGHRSVSWYQQTPGQGLQFLFEYFSETQRNKGNFPGRFSGRQFSNSRSEMNVSTLELGDSALYLCASSAIGSGALGHNEQFFGPGTRLTVL.

The chain couples TRBV5-3 to TRBJ1-2; no firm D call. TRBV5-3 is given ORF status, its function remaining uncertain. Deletions cut 0 bases from V and 7 bases from J, with 13 bases between. CDR3 size: 14 residues. The CDR3 DNA sequence: TGTGCCAGAAGCTTGGAAGTGGCCCTTGGTGGCTACACCTTC. Amino acid sequence: CARSLEVALGGYTF.

The rearrangement uses TRBV6-5 and TRBJ1-1, with TRBD1 matching 7 bases. The CDR3 covers 13 residues. Unmatched junction bases numbered 5, after V lost 10 bases and J lost 0 bases. The germline CDR1 and CDR2 sequences are MNHEY and SVGAGI. The CDR3 DNA follows: TGTGCCACCAGACAGGGCTTGAACACTGAAGCTTTCTTT. This translates into CATRQGLNTEAFF.

The chain joins TRBV6-5 to TRBJ1-1, with D tentatively TRBD1 (6 bases). Germline loops: CDR1 MNHEY, CDR2 SVGAGI. The CDR3 totals 13 residues. V dropped 6 bases and J dropped 1 base, with 9 bases sitting between them. Here the CDR3 reads CASRSQGNTEAFF. The CDR3 DNA follows: TGTGCCAGCAGGTCACAGGGGAACACTGAAGCTTTCTTT.